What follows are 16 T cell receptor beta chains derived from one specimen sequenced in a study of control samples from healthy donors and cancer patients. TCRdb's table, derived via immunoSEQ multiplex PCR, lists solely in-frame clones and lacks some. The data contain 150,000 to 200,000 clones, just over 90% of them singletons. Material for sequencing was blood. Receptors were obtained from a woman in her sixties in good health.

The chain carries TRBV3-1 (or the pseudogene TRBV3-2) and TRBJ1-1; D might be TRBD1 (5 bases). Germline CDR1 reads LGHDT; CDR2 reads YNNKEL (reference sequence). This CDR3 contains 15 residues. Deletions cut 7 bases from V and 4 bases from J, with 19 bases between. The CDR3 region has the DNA TGTGCCAGCACCGGGACGGGTGGTTCGGGCACTGAAGCTTTCTTT. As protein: CASTGTGGSGTEAFF.

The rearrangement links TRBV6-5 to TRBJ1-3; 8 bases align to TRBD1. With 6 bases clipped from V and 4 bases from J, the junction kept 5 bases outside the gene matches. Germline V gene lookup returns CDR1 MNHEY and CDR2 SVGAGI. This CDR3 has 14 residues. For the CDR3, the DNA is TGTGCCAGCAGACCGGACAGGGTGGGAAACACCATATATTTT. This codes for CASRPDRVGNTIYF.

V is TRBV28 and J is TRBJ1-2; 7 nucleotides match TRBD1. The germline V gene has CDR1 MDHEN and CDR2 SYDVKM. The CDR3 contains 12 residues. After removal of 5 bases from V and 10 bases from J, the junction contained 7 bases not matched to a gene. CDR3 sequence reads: CASSLVTGPYTF. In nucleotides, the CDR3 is TGTGCCAGCAGTCTAGTGACAGGGCCCTACACCTTC.

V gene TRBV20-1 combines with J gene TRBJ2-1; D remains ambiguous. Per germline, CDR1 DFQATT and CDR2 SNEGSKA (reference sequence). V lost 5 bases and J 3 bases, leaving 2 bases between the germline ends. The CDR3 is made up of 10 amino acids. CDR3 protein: CSAYYNEQFF. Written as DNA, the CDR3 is TGCAGTGCTTACTACAATGAGCAGTTCTTC.

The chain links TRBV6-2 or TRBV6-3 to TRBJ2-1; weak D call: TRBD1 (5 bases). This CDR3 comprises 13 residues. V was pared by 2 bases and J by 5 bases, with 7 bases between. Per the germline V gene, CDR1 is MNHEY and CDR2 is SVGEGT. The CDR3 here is CASSYGRDNEQFF. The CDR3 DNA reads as TGTGCCAGCAGTTACGGCAGGGACAATGAGCAGTTCTTC.

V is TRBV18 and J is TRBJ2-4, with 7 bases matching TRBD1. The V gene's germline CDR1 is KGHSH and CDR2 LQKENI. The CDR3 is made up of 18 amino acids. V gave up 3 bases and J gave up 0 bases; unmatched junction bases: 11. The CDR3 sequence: CASSPMGRGRGAKNIQYF. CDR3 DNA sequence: TGTGCCAGCTCACCGATGGGAAGGGGGCGCGGAGCCAAAAACATTCAGTACTTC.

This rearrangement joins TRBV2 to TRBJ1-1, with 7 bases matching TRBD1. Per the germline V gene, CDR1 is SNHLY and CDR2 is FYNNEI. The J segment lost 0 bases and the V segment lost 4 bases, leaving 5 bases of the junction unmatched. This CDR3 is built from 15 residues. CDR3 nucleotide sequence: TGTGCCAGCAGTGCGTCCGGGACAGTGAACACTGAAGCTTTCTTT. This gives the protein CASSASGTVNTEAFF. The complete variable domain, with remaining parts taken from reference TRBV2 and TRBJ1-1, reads EPEVTQTPSHQVTQMGQEVILRCVPISNHLYFYWYRQILGQKVEFLVSFYNNEISEKSEIFDDQFSVERPDGSNFTLKIRSTKLEDSAMYFCASSASGTVNTEAFFGQGTRLTVV.

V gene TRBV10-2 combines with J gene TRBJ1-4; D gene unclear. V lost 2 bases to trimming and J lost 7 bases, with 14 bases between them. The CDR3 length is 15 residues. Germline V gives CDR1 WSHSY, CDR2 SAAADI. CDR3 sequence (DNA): TGCGCCAGCAGTGAGCCGGATAGGAGAACTGAAAAACTGTTTTTT. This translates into CASSEPDRRTEKLFF.

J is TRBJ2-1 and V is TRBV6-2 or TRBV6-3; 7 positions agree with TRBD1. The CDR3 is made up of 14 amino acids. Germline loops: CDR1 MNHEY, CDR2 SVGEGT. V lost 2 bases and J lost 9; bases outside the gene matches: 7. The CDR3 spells CASSYRRGWSEQFF. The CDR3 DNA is TGTGCCAGCAGTTACCGCAGGGGGTGGAGTGAGCAGTTCTTC.

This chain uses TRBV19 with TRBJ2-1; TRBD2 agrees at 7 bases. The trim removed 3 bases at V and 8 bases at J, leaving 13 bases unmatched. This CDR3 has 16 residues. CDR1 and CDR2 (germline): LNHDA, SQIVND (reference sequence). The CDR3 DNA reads TGTGCCAGTAGTATCGGGACTAATCCGTTCCTTGATGAGCAGTTCTTC. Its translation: CASSIGTNPFLDEQFF. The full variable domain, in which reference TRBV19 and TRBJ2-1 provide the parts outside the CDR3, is DGGITQSPKYLFRKEGQNVTLSCEQNLNHDAMYWYRQDPGQGLRLIYYSQIVNDFQKGDIAEGYSVSREKKESFPLTVTSAQKNPTAFYLCASSIGTNPFLDEQFFGPGTRLTVL.

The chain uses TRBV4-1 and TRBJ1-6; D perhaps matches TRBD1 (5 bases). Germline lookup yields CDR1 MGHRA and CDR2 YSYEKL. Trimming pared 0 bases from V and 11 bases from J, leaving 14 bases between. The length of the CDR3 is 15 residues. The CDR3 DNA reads TGCGCCAGCAGCCAAGAGGCTCCAGGGCGGGCACCCCTCCACTTT. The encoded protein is CASSQEAPGRAPLHF.

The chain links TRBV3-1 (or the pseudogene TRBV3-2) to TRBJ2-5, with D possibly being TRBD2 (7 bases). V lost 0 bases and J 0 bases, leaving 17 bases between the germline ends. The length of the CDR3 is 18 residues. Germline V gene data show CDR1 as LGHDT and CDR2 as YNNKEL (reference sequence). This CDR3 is CASSQEGWGGHHQETQYF. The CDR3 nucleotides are TGTGCCAGCAGCCAAGAAGGGTGGGGGGGCCACCACCAAGAGACCCAGTACTTC.

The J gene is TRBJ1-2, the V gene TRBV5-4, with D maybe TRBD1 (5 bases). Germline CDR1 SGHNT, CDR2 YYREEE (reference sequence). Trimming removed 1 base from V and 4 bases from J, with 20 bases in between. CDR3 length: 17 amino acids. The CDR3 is CASSLNGRGRTIYGYTF. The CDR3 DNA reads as TGTGCCAGCAGCTTGAACGGACGGGGCAGGACGATCTATGGCTACACCTTC.

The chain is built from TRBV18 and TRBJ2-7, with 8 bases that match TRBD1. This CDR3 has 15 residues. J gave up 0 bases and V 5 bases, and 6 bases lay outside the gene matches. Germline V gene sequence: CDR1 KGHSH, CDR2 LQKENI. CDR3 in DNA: TGTGCCAGCTCAGCCGGGACAGGCAGCTCCTACGAGCAGTACTTC. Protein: CASSAGTGSSYEQYF.

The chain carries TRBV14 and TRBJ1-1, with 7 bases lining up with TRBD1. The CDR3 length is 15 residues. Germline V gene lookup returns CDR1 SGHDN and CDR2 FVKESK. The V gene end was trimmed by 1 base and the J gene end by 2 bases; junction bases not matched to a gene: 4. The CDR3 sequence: CASSQVQGGNTEAFF. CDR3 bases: TGTGCCAGCAGCCAAGTGCAGGGGGGCAACACTGAAGCTTTCTTT.

The CDR3 DNA reads as TGTGCCAGCAGCCTTAGCGGGTCCTACAATGAGCAGTTCTTC. Translating it yields CASSLSGSYNEQFF. This chain uses TRBV7-2 with TRBJ2-1; 7 bases are shared with TRBD2. The V segment lost 5 bases and the J segment 1 base; nucleotides outside the gene matches: 2. This CDR3 is built from 14 residues. Germline CDR1 is SGHTA and CDR2 is FQGNSA.